This TCR beta chain was documented in a study of glioma-infiltrating T cells. Germline V gives CDR1 MNHNS, CDR2 SASEGT. Losses at the gene ends were 6 bases for V and 2 bases for J; bases not matched to a gene: 11. This CDR3 region has 16 residues. Using RNA template, CDR3s of TCR alpha and beta were amplified with iRepertoire arm-PCR. TCRdb re-called the multiplex PCR reads through MiXCR, storing one row per CDR3 protein. Here the sample spans several thousand distinct CDR3 sequences, 35% to 55% being singletons. The study's findings and limits: Tissue and blood shared very few CDR3 sequences.

This clonotype rates as medium-sized (0.01 to 0.1%). Its antigen is not identified. The sequenced sample consisted of glioma tissue, nonneoplastic brain tissue, or PBMCs (not recorded which). The receptor was derived from a human donor with low-grade glioma or glioblastoma, undergoing nonglioma brain surgery, or in good health (not recorded which). The chain uses TRBV6-1 and TRBJ2-7, with 9 bases that match TRBD2. CDR3 DNA: TGTGCCAGCAGCCCTACTAGCGGGTCGCACACCTACGAGCAGTACTTC. As protein: CASSPTSGSHTYEQYF.